Presented here are 20 T cell receptor beta chains from one specimen sequenced in a study of T cells in women clearing cervical HPV infection listed by TCRdb under 2018. Library construction relied on the immunoSEQ multiplex PCR assay. As stored in TCRdb, this immuneACCESS dataset retains in-frame rearrangements with V and J assigned. A fraction of the clones does not appear; measured against another copy, unresolved V genes explain less than half of the discrepancy, and the remainder lacks a known reason. The table for this sample lists 30,000 to 45,000 clones. The top ten clonotypes cover 6.4% of the sample. The material sequenced was blood buffy coat. These receptors were obtained from a woman aged 18-70 years with a cervical HPV16 infection that either progressed to CIN3+ or cleared (not recorded which).

Notes on this clone: The CDR3 goes on 3 residues after the read ends, and that part is filled in from the germline J gene. The chain couples TRBV18 to TRBJ2-7; D uncertain. The length of the CDR3 is 15 residues. Looked up from germline, CDR1 is KGHSH and CDR2 is LQKENI. Trimming cost V 0 bases and J 0 bases, with 9 bases left between them. The CDR3 region is CASSPPRAPSYEQYF. CDR3 DNA, as far as it was read: TGTGCCAGCTCACCACCACGAGCACCCTCCTACGAG.

Of note for this clone: The read falls 3 residues short of the CDR3 end, and the missing part is taken from the germline J gene. This sequence joins TRBV20-1 and TRBJ1-5, with no clear D. V lost 6 bases and J lost 0, with 24 bases in between. Germline loops: CDR1 DFQATT, CDR2 SNEGSKA (reference sequence). The length of the CDR3 is 18 residues. CDR3 sequence: CSALKSPTFTYSNQPQHF. The sequenced CDR3 bases are TGCAGTGCCCTTAAGAGTCCCACCTTCACTTATAGCAATCAGCCC.

Remarks on this clone: The read gets to within 3 residues of the CDR3 end, and the germline J gene fills in the rest. The V and J genes are TRBV7-6 and TRBJ2-7; 10 positions agree with TRBD1. Germline V gene sequence: CDR1 SGHVS, CDR2 FNYEAQ. The V segment lost 4 bases and the J segment 4 bases; nucleotides outside the gene matches: 4. The CDR3 length is 14 residues. CDR3 DNA (partial): TGTGCCAGCAGCTCGGACAGGGGGAGGTACGAG. Its translation is CASSSDRGRYE. The entire CDR3 reads CASSSDRGRYEQYF.

Points on this clone: The read finishes 3 residues shy of the CDR3 end, and the germline J gene is used to complete it. The chain couples TRBV29-1 to TRBJ2-5; TRBD1 might be the D (6 bases). Germline CDR1 reads SQVTM; CDR2 reads ANQGSEA. The length of the CDR3 is 12 residues. V was cut by 5 bases and J by 5 bases, with 12 bases left in between. The CDR3 loop is CSVNRVWETQYF. The CDR3 bases that were read are TGCAGCGTTAACAGGGTATGGGAGACC.

CDR3 sequence reads: CASRRTGGGTEAFF. CDR3 bases read: TGTGCCAGCAGGCGGACAGGGGGGGGTACTGAA. The V and J genes are TRBV28 and TRBJ1-1, with 10 bases that match TRBD1. The read ends 3 residues shy of where the CDR3 ends; the end is completed using the germline J gene. After removal of 6 bases from V and 5 bases from J, the junction contained 6 bases not matched to a gene. This CDR3 has 14 amino acids. Per germline, CDR1 MDHEN and CDR2 SYDVKM. The full variable domain, rest sourced from reference TRBV28 and TRBJ1-1, is DVKVTQSSRYLVKRTGEKVFLECVQDMDHENMFWYRQDPGLGLRLIYFSYDVKMKEKGDIPEGYSVSREKKERFSLILESASTNQTSMYLCASRRTGGGTEAFFGQGTRLTVV.

A word on this clone: The read falls 3 residues short of the CDR3 end, and the missing part is taken from the germline J gene. J is TRBJ1-1 and V is TRBV12-3 or TRBV12-4; D not certain. Trimming took 6 bases from V and 1 from J, leaving 9 bases between them. This CDR3 has 13 amino acids. The CDR3: CASSRTANTEAFF. The part of the CDR3 DNA that was read is TGTGCCAGCAGCAGAACAGCGAACACTGAA.

Regarding this clone: Read sequence stops 3 residues before the CDR3 end, and the germline J gene provides the missing end. The V gene is TRBV20-1, the J gene TRBJ2-3, with a possible D match to TRBD1 (5 bases). Germline V gene sequence: CDR1 DFQATT, CDR2 SNEGSKA (reference sequence). The CDR3 sequence is 14 residues long. V was clipped by 0 bases and J by 7 bases, with 14 bases between them. This CDR3 is CSARDHQGMNTQYF. The sequenced CDR3 bases are TGCAGTGCTAGAGATCACCAGGGAATGAATACG.

On this clone itself: The read terminates 3 residues ahead of where the CDR3 ends, so the germline J gene completes it. This chain links TRBV7-3 with TRBJ2-2; 9 positions agree with TRBD2. The germline V gene has CDR1 SGHTA and CDR2 FQGTGA. The CDR3 extends over 15 amino acids. The J segment lost 5 bases and the V segment lost 6 bases, leaving 7 bases of the junction unmatched. The CDR3 bases that were read are TGTGCCAGCAGGATTAGCGGGAGTGGTACCGGGGAG. It is translated as CASRISGSGTGE. The whole CDR3 sequence reads CASRISGSGTGELFF.

On this clone itself: Coverage ceases 3 residues before the CDR3 finishes, and the germline J gene fills in the end. The chain recombines TRBV7-9 with TRBJ1-3, with D unresolved. This CDR3 is 12 amino acids long. Germline V gene data show CDR1 as SEHNR and CDR2 as FQNEAQ (reference sequence). V shed 5 bases and J shed 3 bases, with 5 bases lying between them. CDR3 DNA, as far as it was read: TGTGCCAGCAGCGTCTATGGAAACACC. Encoded protein: CASSVYGNT. The whole CDR3 reads CASSVYGNTIYF.

About this clone itself: Read data end 3 residues before the CDR3 end; the end is taken from the germline J gene. This chain uses TRBV7-9 with TRBJ1-2; no definite D call. Germline V gene sequence: CDR1 SEHNR, CDR2 FQNEAQ (reference sequence). The CDR3 consists of 15 residues. CDR3 protein: CASSLGGYLAYDYTF. Partial CDR3 DNA: TGTGCCAGCAGCTTAGGAGGGTACCTGGCCTACGAC.

Comments on this clone: The CDR3 end falls 3 residues outside the read, so it is completed with the germline J gene. This CDR3 is also generated by other DNA sequences in the sample. The chain uses TRBV2 and TRBJ2-2; maybe TRBD2 (7 bases). Between the trimmed V and J ends, which lost 5 bases and 6 bases, there was a span of 22 bases. CDR1 is SNHLY and CDR2 is FYNNEI in the germline V gene. This CDR3 is built from 17 residues. Here the CDR3 reads CASSRTQTGGAAGELFF. The CDR3 bases that were read are TGTGCCAGCAGTAGAACTCAGACGGGGGGCGCGGCCGGGGAG.

CDR3 DNA (partial): TGCAGCGTTGTTGTTGGGGCTGCAGATACG. Its protein product is CSVVVGAADT. The CDR3 in full is CSVVVGAADTQYF. The chain links TRBV29-1 to TRBJ2-3, with D possibly matching TRBD1 (5 bases). The read finishes 3 residues shy of the CDR3 end, and the germline J gene is used to complete it. This CDR3 has 13 amino acids. V was trimmed by 4 bases and J by 4 bases, leaving 12 bases between them. CDR1 SQVTM and CDR2 ANQGSEA come from the germline V gene.

With respect to this clone: The read stops 3 residues short of the end of the CDR3; the missing end is completed from the germline J gene. The chain is built from TRBV11-2 and TRBJ2-5; D is perhaps TRBD1 (5 bases). This CDR3 spans 14 amino acids. Looked up from germline, CDR1 is SGHAT and CDR2 is FQNNGV. Trimming pared 6 bases from V and 2 bases from J, leaving 13 bases between. CDR3 region: CASSPTGVQETQYF. The CDR3 DNA, read in part, is TGTGCCAGCAGTCCAACAGGAGTTCAAGAGACC.

Turning to this clone: From the germline J gene comes the end of the CDR3, since the read stops 3 residues before it. V gene TRBV7-9 combines with J gene TRBJ2-2, with TRBD1 matching 8 bases. The CDR3 totals 15 residues. Looked up from germline, CDR1 is SEHNR and CDR2 is FQNEAQ (reference sequence). J lost 6 bases, V lost 8 bases, and 11 bases had no gene match. The CDR3 bases that were read are TGTGCCAGCGCCCGGACAGGGACAACTCCCGGGGAG. This translates into CASARTGTTPGE. The CDR3 reads in full as CASARTGTTPGELFF.

For this clone: The CDR3 end is not reached by the read, which stops 3 residues before it; the germline J gene fills it in. The genes are TRBV28 and TRBJ2-7, with TRBD2 as a possible D gene (5 bases). The CDR3 is 15 amino acids. V was clipped by 7 bases and J by 1 base, with 17 bases between them. Germline CDR1 reads MDHEN; CDR2 reads SYDVKM. The DNA read from the CDR3 is TGTGCCAGCACCCCACTAGGTGTTGGGTCCTACGAG. Protein: CASTPLGVGSYE. The full CDR3 is CASTPLGVGSYEQYF.

To note about this clone: The read gets to within 3 residues of the CDR3 end, and the germline J gene fills in the rest. The gene calls are TRBV20-1 and TRBJ2-7; D is unresolved. CDR1 and CDR2 (germline): DFQATT, SNEGSKA (reference sequence). Trimming removed 4 bases at V and 4 bases at J, with 2 bases between. The CDR3 runs to 9 residues. The part of the CDR3 DNA that was read is TGCAGTGCTACGTACGAG. It yields the protein CSATYE. The CDR3, in full, reads CSATYEQYF.

Of note for this clone: The read falls 3 residues short of the CDR3 end, and the missing part is taken from the germline J gene. The gene calls are TRBV29-1 and TRBJ2-2, with 8 bases identical to TRBD1. Germline V gene sequence: CDR1 SQVTM, CDR2 ANQGSEA. This CDR3 contains 12 residues. The DNA read from the CDR3 is TGCAGCGTCACAGGGGGTAATGAAAAG. Amino acid sequence: CSVTGGNEK. The whole CDR3 is CSVTGGNEKLFF.

To note about this clone: The CDR3 end falls 3 residues outside the read, so it is completed with the germline J gene. The chain has TRBV10-3 and TRBJ2-2; D might be TRBD1 (6 bases). CDR3 length: 15 amino acids. Deletions cut 3 bases from V and 4 bases from J, with 12 bases between. Germline CDR1 is ENHRY and CDR2 is SYGVKD. The DNA read from the CDR3 is TGTGCCATCAGTGAATCAGGGGTAGGCACCGGGGAG. Its translation is CAISESGVGTGE. The full CDR3 is CAISESGVGTGELFF.

Turning to this clone: The read halts 3 residues ahead of the CDR3 end, with the missing end drawn from the germline J gene. The V call is TRBV7-9, the J call TRBJ1-2; D perhaps matches TRBD1 (5 bases). Per germline, CDR1 SEHNR and CDR2 FQNEAQ (reference sequence). Trimming left V 5 bases short and J 3 bases short, with 13 bases between. The CDR3 totals 14 residues. The CDR3 here is CASSLGGTYYGYTF. The covered CDR3 bases are TGTGCCAGCAGCCTTGGGGGGACTTACTATGGC. Full variable domain (rest looked up from reference TRBV7-9 and TRBJ1-2): DTGVSQNPRHKITKRGQNVTFRCDPISEHNRLYWYRQTLGQGPEFLTYFQNEAQLEKSRLLSDRFSAERPKGSFSTLEIQRTEQGDSAMYLCASSLGGTYYGYTFGSGTRLTVV.

About this clone itself: The CDR3 extends 3 residues past the end of the read, so its final part is completed from the germline J gene. The J gene is TRBJ1-2, the V gene TRBV20-1; D is ambiguous. This CDR3 is 21 amino acids long. Trimming removed 0 bases at V and 1 base at J, with 30 bases between. Germline CDR1 DFQATT, CDR2 SNEGSKA (reference sequence). The CDR3 sequence: CSAREAPRVNRGGWVNYGYTF. The part of the CDR3 DNA that was read is TGCAGTGCTAGAGAAGCCCCGCGGGTCAACCGAGGAGGATGGGTTAACTATGGC.